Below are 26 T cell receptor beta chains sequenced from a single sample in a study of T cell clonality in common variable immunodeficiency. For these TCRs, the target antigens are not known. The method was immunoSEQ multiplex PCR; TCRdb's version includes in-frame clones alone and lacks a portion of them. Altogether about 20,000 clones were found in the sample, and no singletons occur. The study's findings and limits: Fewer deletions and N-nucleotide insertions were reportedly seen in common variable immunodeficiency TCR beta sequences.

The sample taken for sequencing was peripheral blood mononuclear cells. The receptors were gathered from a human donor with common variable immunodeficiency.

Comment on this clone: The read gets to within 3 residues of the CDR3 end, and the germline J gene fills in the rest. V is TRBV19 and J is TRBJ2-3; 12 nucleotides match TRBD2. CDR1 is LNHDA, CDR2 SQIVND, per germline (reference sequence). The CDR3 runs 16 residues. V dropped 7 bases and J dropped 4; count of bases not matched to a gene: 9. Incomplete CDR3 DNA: TGTGCCAGTACCCCGACTAGCGGGAGCGCGGCAGATACG. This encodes CASTPTSGSAADT. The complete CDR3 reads CASTPTSGSAADTQYF.

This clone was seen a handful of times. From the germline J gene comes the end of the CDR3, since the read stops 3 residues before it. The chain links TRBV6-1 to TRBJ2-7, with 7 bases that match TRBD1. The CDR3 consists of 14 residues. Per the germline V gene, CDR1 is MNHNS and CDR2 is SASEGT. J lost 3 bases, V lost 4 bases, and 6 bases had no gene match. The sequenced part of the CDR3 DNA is TGTGCCAGCAGTGCGAACAGGGGAGTCTACGAG. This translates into CASSANRGVYE. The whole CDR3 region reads CASSANRGVYEQYF.

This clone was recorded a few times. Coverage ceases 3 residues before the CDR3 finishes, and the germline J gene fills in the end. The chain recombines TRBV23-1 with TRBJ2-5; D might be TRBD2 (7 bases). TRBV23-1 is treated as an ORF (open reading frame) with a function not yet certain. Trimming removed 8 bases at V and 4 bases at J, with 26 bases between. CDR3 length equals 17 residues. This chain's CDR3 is CASAHPDAGADAETQYF. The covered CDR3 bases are TGCGCCAGCGCCCACCCGGACGCGGGGGCGGATGCAGAGACC.

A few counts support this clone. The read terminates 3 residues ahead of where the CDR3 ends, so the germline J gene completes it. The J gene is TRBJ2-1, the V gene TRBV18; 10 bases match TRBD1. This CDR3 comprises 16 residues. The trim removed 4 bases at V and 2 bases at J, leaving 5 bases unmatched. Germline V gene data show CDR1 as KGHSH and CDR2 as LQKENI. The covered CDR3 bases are TGTGCCAGCTCACAGTTGGGACAGGGGACCTACAATGAG. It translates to CASSQLGQGTYNE. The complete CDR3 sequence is CASSQLGQGTYNEQFF.

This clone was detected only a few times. Partial CDR3 DNA: TGTGCCAGTAGTGCAGGGTACTCCTACGAG. Its protein product is CASSAGYSYE. From start to end, the CDR3 is CASSAGYSYEQYF. The chain is built from TRBV19 and TRBJ2-7, with D perhaps matching TRBD1 (5 bases). With the read ending 3 residues before the CDR3 end, the germline J gene is used to fill in that end. Germline CDR1 is LNHDA and CDR2 is SQIVND (reference sequence). V lost 5 bases, J lost 0 bases, and 8 bases lay in between. This CDR3 contains 13 residues.

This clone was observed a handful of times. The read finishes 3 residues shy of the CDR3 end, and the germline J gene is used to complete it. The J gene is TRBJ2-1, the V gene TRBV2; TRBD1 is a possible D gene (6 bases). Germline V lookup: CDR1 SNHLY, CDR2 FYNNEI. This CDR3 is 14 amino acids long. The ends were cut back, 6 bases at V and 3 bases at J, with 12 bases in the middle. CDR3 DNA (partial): TGTGCCAGCAGGAGAGAGGGGGTCTACAATGAG. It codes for CASRREGVYNE. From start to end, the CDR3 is CASRREGVYNEQFF. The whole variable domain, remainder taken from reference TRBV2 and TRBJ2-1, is EPEVTQTPSHQVTQMGQEVILRCVPISNHLYFYWYRQILGQKVEFLVSFYNNEISEKSEIFDDQFSVERPDGSNFTLKIRSTKLEDSAMYFCASRREGVYNEQFFGPGTRLTVL.

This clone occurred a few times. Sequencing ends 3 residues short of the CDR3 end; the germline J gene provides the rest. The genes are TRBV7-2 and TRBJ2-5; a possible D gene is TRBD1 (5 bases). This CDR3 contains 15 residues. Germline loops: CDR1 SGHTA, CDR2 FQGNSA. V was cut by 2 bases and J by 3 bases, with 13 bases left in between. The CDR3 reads CASSLQGREEETQYF. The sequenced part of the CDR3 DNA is TGTGCCAGCAGCTTACAGGGCAGGGAAGAAGAGACC.

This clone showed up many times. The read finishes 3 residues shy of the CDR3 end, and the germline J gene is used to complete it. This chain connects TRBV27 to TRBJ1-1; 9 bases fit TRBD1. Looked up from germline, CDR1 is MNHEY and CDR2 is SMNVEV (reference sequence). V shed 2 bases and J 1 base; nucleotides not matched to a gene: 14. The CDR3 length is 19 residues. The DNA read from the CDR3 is TGTGCCAGCAGTTTAACCCCGCCAGGTTTGACAGGGGGGAACACTGAA. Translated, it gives CASSLTPPGLTGGNTE. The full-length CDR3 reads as CASSLTPPGLTGGNTEAFF.

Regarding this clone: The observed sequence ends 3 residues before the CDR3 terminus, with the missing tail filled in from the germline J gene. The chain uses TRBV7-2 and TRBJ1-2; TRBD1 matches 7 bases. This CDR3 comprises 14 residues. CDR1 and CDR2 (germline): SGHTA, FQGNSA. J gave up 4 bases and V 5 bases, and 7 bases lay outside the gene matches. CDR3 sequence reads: CASSHLGQRYGYTF. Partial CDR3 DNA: TGTGCCAGCAGCCACTTGGGACAGCGCTATGGC.

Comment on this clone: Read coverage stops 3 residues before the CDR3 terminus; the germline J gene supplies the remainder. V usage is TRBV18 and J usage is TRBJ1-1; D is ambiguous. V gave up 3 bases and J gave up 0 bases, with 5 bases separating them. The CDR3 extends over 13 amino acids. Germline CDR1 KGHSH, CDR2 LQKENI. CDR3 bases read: TGTGCCAGCTCACCCCTTGTGAACACTGAA. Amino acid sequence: CASSPLVNTE. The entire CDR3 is CASSPLVNTEAFF.

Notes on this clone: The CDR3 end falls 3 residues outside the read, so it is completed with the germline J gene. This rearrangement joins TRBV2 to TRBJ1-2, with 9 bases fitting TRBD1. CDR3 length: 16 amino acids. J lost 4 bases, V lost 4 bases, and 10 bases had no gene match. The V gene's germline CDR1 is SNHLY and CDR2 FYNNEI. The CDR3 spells CASSVPRDRDIYGYTF. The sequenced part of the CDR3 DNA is TGTGCCAGCAGTGTCCCCCGGGACAGGGACATCTATGGC.

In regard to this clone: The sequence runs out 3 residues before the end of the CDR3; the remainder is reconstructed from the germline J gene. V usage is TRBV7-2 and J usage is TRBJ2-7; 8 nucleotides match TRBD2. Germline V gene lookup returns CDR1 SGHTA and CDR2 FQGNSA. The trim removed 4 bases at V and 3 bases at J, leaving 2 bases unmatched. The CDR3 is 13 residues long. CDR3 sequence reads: CASSYLAGYEQYF. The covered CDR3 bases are TGTGCCAGCAGCTATCTAGCGGGCTACGAG.

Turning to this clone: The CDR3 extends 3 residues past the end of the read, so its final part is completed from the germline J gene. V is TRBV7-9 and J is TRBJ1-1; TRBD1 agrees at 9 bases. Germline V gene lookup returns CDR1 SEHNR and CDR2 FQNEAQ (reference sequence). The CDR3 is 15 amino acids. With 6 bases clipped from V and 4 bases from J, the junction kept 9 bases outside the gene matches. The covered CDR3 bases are TGTGCCAGCAGACCCCCACAGGGGGCAGGCACTGAA. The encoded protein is CASRPPQGAGTE. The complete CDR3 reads CASRPPQGAGTEAFF. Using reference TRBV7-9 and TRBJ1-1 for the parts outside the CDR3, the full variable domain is DTGVSQNPRHKITKRGQNVTFRCDPISEHNRLYWYRQTLGQGPEFLTYFQNEAQLEKSRLLSDRFSAERPKGSFSTLEIQRTEQGDSAMYLCASRPPQGAGTEAFFGQGTRLTVV.

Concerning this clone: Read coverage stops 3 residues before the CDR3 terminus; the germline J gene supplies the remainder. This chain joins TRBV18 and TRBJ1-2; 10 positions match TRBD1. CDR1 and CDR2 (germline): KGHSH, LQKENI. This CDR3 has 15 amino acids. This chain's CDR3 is CASSPKGQGIFGYTF. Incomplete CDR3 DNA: TGTGCCAGCTCACCCAAGGGACAGGGGATCTTCGGC.

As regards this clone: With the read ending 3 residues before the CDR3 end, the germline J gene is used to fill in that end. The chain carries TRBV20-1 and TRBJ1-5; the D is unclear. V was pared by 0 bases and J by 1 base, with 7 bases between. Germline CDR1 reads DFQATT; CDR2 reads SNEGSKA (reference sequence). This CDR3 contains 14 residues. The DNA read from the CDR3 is TGCAGTGCTAGAGACACACGAAGCAATCAGCCC. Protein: CSARDTRSNQP. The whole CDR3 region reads CSARDTRSNQPQHF.

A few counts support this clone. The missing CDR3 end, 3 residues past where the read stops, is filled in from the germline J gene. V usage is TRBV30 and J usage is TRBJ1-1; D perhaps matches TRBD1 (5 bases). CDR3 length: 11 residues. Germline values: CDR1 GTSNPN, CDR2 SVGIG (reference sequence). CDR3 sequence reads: CAWSERGAAFF. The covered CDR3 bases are TGTGCCTGGAGCGAAAGGGGAGCA. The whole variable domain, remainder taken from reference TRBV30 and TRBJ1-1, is SQTIHQWPATLVQPVGSPLSLECTVEGTSNPNLYWYRQAAGRGLQLLFYSVGIGQISSEVPQNLSASRPQDRQFILSSKKLLLSDSGFYLCAWSERGAAFFGQGTRLTVV.

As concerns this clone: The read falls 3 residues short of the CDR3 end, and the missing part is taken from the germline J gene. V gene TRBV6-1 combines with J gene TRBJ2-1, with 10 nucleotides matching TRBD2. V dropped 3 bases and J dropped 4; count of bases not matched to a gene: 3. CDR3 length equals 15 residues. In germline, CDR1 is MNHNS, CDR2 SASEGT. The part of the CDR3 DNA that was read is TGTGCCAGCAGTGAGGAAGCGGGAGGGTACAATGAG. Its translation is CASSEEAGGYNE. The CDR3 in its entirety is CASSEEAGGYNEQFF.

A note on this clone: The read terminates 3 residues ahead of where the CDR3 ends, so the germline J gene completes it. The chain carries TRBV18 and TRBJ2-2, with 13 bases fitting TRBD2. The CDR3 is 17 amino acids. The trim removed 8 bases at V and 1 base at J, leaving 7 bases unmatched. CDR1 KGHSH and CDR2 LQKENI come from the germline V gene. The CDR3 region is CASTSGTSGVNTGELFF. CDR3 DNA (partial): TGTGCCAGCACTTCCGGGACTAGCGGGGTGAACACCGGGGAG. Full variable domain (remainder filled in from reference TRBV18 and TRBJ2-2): NAGVMQNPRHLVRRRGQEARLRCSPMKGHSHVYWYRQLPEEGLKFMVYLQKENIIDESGMPKERFSAEFPKEGPSILRIQQVVRGDSAAYFCASTSGTSGVNTGELFFGEGSRLTVL.

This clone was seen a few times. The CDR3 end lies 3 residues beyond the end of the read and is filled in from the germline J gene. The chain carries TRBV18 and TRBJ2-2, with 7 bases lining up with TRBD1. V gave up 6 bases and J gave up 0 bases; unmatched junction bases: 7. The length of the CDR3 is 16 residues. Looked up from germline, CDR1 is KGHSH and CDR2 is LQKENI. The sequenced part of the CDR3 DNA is TGTGCCAGCTCGGCGCCCGGGACAGCGAACACCGGGGAG. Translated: CASSAPGTANTGE. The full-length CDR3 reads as CASSAPGTANTGELFF.

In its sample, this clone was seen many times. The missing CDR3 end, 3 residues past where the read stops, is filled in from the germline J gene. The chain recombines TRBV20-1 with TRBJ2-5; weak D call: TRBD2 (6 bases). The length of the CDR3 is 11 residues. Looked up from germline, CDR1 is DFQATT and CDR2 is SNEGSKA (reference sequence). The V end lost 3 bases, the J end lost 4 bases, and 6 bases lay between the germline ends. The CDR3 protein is CSASGGETQYF. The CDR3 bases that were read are TGCAGTGCTAGCGGGGGAGAGACC.

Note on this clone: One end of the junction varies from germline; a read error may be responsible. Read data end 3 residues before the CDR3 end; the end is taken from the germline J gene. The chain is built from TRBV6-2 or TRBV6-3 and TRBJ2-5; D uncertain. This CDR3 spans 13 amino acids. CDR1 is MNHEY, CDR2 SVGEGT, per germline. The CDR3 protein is CASSTTEEDTQYF. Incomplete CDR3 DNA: TGTGCCAGCAGTACGACTGAGGAAGACACC.

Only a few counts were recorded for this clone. CDR3 amino acids: CASSLLGGSSSTDTQYF. The CDR3 DNA, read in part, is TGTGCCAGCAGCTTACTTGGCGGGAGTTCGAGCACAGATACG. This rearrangement joins TRBV7-6 to TRBJ2-3, with TRBD2 identical over 7 bases. The read is 3 residues too short to cover the CDR3 end, so that end is filled in from the germline J gene. Trimming cost V 2 bases and J 0 bases; bases outside gene matches: 8. This CDR3 has 17 amino acids. Germline assignment: CDR1 SGHVS and CDR2 FNYEAQ.

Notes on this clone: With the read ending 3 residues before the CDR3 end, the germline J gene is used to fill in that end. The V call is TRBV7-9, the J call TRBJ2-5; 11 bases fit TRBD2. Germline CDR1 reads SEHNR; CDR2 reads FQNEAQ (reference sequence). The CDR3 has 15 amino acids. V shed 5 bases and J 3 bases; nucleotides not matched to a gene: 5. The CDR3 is CASSVTSGGKETQYF. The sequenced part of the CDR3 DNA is TGTGCCAGCAGCGTAACTAGCGGGGGTAAAGAGACC.

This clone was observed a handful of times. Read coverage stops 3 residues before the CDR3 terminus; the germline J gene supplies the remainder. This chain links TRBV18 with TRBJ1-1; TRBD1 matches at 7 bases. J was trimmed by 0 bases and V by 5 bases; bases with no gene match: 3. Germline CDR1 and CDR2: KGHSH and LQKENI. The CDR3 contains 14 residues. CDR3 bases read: TGTGCCAGCTCAATTACAGGGGTGAACACTGAA. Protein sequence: CASSITGVNTE. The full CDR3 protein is CASSITGVNTEAFF. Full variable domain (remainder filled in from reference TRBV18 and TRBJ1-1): NAGVMQNPRHLVRRRGQEARLRCSPMKGHSHVYWYRQLPEEGLKFMVYLQKENIIDESGMPKERFSAEFPKEGPSILRIQQVVRGDSAAYFCASSITGVNTEAFFGQGTRLTVV.

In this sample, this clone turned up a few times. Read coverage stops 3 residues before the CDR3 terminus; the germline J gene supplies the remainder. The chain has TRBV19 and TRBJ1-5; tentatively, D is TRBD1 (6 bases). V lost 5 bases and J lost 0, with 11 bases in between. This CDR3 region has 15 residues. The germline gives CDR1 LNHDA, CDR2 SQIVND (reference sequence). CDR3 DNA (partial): TGTGCCAGTAGTGGGACACCTTATAGCAATCAGCCC. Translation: CASSGTPYSNQP. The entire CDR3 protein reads CASSGTPYSNQPQHF. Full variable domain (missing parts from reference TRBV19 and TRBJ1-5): DGGITQSPKYLFRKEGQNVTLSCEQNLNHDAMYWYRQDPGQGLRLIYYSQIVNDFQKGDIAEGYSVSREKKESFPLTVTSAQKNPTAFYLCASSGTPYSNQPQHFGDGTRLSIL.

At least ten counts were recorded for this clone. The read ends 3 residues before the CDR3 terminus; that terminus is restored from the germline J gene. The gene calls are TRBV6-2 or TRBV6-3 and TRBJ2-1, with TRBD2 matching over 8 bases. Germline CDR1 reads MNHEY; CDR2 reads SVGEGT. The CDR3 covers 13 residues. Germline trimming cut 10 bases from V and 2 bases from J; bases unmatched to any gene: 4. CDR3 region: CATLAGAYNEQFF. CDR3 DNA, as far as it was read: TGTGCCACCCTAGCGGGTGCCTACAATGAG.